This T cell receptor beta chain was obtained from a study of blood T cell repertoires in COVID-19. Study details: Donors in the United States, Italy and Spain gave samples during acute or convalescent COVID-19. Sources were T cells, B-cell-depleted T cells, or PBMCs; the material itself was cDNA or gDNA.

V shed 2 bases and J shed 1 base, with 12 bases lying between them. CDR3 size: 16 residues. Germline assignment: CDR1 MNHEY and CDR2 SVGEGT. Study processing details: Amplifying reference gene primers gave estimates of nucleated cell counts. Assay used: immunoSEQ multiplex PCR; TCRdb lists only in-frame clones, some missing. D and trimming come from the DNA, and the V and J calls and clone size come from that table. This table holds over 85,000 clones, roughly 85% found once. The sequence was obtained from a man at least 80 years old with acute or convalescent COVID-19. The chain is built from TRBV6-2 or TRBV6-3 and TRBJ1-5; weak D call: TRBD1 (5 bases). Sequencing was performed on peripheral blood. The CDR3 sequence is CASSYRAGPSNQPQHF. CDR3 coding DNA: TGTGCCAGCAGTTACCGGGCAGGGCCGAGCAATCAGCCCCAGCATTTT.